This TCR beta chain appears in the sequencing data of a study of prognosis after radiotherapy for stage I lung cancer. Two-round multiplex PCR, the amplification method, yielded TCR beta CDR3 from genomic DNA. It was primers specific to each TRBV and TRBJ gene that first-round PCR used. Via MiXCR, TCRdb re-called the multiplex PCR reads, giving one row per CDR3 protein. Here the sample spans 20,000 to 25,000 distinct CDR3 sequences, approximately 45% being singletons. The V and J ends lost 0 bases and 3 bases respectively, with 9 bases between them. The CDR3 is 14 residues long. Per the germline V gene, CDR1 is ENHRY and CDR2 is SYGVKD. Concerning this clonotype: With a much larger clone just one base away, this may be a read error.

This TCR derives from a donor over 45 with non-small cell lung cancer. This chain links TRBV10-3 with TRBJ2-7, with D uncertain. The source material was PBMCs, sampled before or after stereotactic body radiation therapy (not recorded which). The CDR3 nucleotides are TGTGCCATCAGTGAGTCGATGGCAAGCTACGAGCAGTACTTC. Protein: CAISESMASYEQYF.